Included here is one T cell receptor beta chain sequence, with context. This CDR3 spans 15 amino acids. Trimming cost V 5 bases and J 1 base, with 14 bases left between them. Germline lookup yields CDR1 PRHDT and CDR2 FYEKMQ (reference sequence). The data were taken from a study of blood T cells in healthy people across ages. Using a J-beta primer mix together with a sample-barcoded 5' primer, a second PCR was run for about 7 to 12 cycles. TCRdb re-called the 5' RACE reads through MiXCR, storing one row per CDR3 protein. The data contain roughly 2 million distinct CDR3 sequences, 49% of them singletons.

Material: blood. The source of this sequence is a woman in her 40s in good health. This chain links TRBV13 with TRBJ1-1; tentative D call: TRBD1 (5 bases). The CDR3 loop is CASSLGTSQNTEAFF. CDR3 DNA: TGTGCCAGCAGCCTCGGGACTTCTCAGAACACTGAAGCTTTCTTT.